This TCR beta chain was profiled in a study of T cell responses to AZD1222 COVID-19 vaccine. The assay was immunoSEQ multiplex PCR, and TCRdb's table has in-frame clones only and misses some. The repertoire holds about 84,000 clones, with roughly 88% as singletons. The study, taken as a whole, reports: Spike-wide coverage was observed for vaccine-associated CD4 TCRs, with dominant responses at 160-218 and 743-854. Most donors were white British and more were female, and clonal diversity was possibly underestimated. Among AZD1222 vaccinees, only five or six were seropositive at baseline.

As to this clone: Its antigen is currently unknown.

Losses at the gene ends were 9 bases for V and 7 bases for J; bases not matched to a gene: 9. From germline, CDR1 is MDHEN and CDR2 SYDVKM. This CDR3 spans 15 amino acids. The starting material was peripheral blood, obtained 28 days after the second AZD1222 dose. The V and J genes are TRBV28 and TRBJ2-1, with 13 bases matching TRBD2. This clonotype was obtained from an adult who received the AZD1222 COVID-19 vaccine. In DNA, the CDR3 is TGTGCCAGTAATTCCGGGACTAGCGGGATAAATGAGCAGTTCTTC. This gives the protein CASNSGTSGINEQFF.